This T cell receptor (beta chain) emerged from a study of blood T cell repertoires in COVID-19. V was cut by 0 bases and J by 4 bases, with 10 bases left in between. The length of the CDR3 is 15 residues. Germline lookup yields CDR1 GTSNPN and CDR2 SVGIG (reference sequence). Sequenced by immunoSEQ multiplex PCR; TCRdb stores in-frame clones only, minus some. The data show 70,000 to 100,000 clones, around 80% seen once. The sample consisted of peripheral blood. The TCR originated in a woman older than 75 with acute or convalescent COVID-19. V and J are TRBV30 and TRBJ2-6; D might be TRBD1 (5 bases). As DNA, the CDR3 is TGTGCCTGGAGTGTAGTAGGGGTGGGGGCCAACGTCCTGACTTTC. As protein: CAWSVVGVGANVLTF.